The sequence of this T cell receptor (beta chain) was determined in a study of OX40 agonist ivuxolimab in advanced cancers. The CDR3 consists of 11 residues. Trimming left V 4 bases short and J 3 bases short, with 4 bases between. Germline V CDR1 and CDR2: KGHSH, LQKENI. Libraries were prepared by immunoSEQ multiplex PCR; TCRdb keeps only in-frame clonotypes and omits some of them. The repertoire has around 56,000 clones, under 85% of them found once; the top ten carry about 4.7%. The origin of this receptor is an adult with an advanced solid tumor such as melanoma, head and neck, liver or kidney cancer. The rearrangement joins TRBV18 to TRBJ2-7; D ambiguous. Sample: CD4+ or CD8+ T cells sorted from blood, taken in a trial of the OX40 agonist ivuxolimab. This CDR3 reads CASSQGYEQYF. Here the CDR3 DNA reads TGTGCCAGCTCACAGGGCTACGAGCAGTACTTC.